This TCR beta chain came from a study of immune cell composition in non-small cell lung cancer. There are 16 residues in the CDR3. Looked up from germline, CDR1 is SEHNR and CDR2 is FQNEAQ (reference sequence). V shed 2 bases and J shed 4 bases, with 15 bases lying between them. Using immunoSEQ multiplex PCR, the repertoire was profiled, and TCRdb retains in-frame clones only, with some absent. The sample shows a few thousand clones, more than 60% of them seen only once. The receptor was isolated from a human donor with non-small cell lung cancer. The V and J genes are TRBV7-9 and TRBJ1-3; weak D call: TRBD1 (5 bases). Specimen: lung tumor tissue. The CDR3 loop is CASSLRVSTGGNTIYF. The CDR3 DNA is TGTGCCAGCAGCTTAAGGGTTTCTACAGGCGGAAACACCATATATTTT.